This T cell receptor beta chain emerged from a study of human versus mouse CDR3 diversity and MHC coevolution. The study, taken as a whole, reports: Two of the three human donors had the lowest clonal inequality.

This CDR3 has 13 residues. CDR1 and CDR2 (germline): SQVTM, ANQGSEA. Germline trimming cut 6 bases from V and 1 base from J; bases unmatched to any gene: 1. Sequencing used immunoSEQ multiplex PCR; TCRdb keeps in-frame clones, though not all of them. The table includes fewer than 100,000 clones, 93% detected once. To note about this clone: Its specificity is not known.

This chain joins TRBV29-1 and TRBJ2-1; TRBD1 matches at 9 bases. The clonotype originates from a person aged 30 to 69 in good health. Sequencing used naive CD4+ T cells from blood. Subset given: CD45RO-negative CD62L-positive naive CD4 T cells. CDR3 coding DNA: TGCAGCGTGGGGACAGGGTCCTACAATGAGCAGTTCTTC. Translation: CSVGTGSYNEQFF.